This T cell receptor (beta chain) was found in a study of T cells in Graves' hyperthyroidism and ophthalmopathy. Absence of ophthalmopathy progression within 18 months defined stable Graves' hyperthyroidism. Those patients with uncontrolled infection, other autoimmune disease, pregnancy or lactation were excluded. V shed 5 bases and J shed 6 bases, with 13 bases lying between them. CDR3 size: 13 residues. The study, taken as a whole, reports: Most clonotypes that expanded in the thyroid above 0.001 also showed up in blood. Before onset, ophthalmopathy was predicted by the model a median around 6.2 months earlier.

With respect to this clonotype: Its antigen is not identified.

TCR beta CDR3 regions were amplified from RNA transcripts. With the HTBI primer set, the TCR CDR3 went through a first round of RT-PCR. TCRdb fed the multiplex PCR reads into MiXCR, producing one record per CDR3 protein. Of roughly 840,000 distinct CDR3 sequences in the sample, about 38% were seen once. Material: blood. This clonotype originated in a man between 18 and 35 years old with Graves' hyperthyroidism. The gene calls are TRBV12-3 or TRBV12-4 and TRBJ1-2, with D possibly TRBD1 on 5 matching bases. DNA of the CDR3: TGTGCCAGCAGTAGACAAACCAGGGATGGCTACACCTTC. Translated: CASSRQTRDGYTF.